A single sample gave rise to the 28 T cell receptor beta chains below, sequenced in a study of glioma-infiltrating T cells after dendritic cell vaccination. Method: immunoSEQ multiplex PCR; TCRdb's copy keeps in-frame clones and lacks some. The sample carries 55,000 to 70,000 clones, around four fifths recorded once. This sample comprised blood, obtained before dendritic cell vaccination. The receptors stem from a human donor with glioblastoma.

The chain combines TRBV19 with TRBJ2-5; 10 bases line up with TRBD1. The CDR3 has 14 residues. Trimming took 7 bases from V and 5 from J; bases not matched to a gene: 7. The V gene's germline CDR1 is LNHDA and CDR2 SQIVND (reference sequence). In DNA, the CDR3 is TGTGCCAGTACCCCTGGACAGGGGGGGGAGACCCAGTACTTC. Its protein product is CASTPGQGGETQYF.

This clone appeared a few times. CDR3 sequence reads: CASSLPRREQYF. The CDR3 coding sequence is TGTGCCAGCAGTCTGCCCCGCAGGGAGCAGTACTTC. The chain couples TRBV6-1 to TRBJ2-7; no reliable D call. The CDR3 is 12 amino acids. Germline-derived CDR1 and CDR2 are MNHNS and SASEGT. The V gene lost 5 bases and the J gene lost 7 bases, with 12 bases spanning the gap.

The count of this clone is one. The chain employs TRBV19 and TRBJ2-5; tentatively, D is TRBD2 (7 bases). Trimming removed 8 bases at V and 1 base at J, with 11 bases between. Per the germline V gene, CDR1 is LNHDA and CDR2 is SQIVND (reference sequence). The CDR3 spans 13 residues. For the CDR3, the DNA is TGTGCCAGTCGGCGGGGGCTCCAAGAGACCCAGTACTTC. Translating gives CASRRGLQETQYF.

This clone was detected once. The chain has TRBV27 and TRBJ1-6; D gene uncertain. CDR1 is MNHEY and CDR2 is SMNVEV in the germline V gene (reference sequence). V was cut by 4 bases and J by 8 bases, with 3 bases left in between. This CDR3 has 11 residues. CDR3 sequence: CASSSYSPLHF. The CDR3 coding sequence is TGTGCCAGCAGTTCGTATTCACCCCTCCACTTT.

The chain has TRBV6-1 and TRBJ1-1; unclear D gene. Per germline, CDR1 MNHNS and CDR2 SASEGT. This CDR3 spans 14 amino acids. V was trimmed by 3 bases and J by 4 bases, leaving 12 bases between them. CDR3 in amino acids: CASSDTDEGTEAFF. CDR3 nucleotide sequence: TGTGCCAGCAGTGACACAGACGAGGGCACTGAAGCTTTCTTT.

CDR3 region: CASRYRDSNGYTF. In DNA form, the CDR3 reads TGTGCCAGCAGGTACCGGGACAGTAATGGCTACACCTTC. The chain combines TRBV6-1 with TRBJ1-2; 7 bases align to TRBD1. Germline assignment: CDR1 MNHNS and CDR2 SASEGT. The trim removed 6 bases at V and 6 bases at J, leaving 7 bases unmatched. The length of the CDR3 is 13 residues.

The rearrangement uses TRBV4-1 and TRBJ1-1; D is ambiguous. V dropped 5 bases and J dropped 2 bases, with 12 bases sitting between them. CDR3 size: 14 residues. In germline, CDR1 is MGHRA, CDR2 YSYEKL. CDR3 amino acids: CASSEGPVNTEAFF. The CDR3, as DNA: TGCGCCAGCAGCGAAGGGCCAGTTAACACTGAAGCTTTCTTT.

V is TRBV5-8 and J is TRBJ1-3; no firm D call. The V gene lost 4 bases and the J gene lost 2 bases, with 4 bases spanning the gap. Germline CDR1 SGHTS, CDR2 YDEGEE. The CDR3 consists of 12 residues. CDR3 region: CASSRTGNTIYF. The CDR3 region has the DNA TGTGCCAGCAGCCGTACTGGAAACACCATATATTTT.

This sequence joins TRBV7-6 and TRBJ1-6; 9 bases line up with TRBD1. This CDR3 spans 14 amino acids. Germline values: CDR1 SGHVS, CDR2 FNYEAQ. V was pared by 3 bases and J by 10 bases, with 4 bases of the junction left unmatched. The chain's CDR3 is CASSFDRGRSPLHF. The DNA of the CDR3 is TGTGCCAGCAGCTTTGACAGGGGGAGGTCACCCCTCCACTTT.

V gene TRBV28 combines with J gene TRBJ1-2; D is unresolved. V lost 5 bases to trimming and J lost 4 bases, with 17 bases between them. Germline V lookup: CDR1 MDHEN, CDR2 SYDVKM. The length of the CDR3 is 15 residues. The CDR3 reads CASSLGISVGYGYTF. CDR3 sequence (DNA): TGTGCCAGCAGTCTCGGGATCTCGGTTGGCTATGGCTACACCTTC.

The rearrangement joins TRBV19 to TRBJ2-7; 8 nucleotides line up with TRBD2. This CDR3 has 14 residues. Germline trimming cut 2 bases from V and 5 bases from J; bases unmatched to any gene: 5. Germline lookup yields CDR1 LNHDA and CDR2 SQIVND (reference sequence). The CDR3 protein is CASSISSGDNEQYF. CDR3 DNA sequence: TGTGCCAGTAGTATAAGTAGCGGGGACAACGAGCAGTACTTC.

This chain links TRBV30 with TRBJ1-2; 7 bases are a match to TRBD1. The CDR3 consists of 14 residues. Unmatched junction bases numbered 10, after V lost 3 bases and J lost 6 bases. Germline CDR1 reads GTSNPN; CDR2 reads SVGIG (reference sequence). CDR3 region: CAWRPKGGADGYTF. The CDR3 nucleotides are TGTGCCTGGAGACCCAAAGGGGGCGCGGATGGCTACACCTTC. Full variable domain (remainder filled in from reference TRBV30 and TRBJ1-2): SQTIHQWPATLVQPVGSPLSLECTVEGTSNPNLYWYRQAAGRGLQLLFYSVGIGQISSEVPQNLSASRPQDRQFILSSKKLLLSDSGFYLCAWRPKGGADGYTFGSGTRLTVV.

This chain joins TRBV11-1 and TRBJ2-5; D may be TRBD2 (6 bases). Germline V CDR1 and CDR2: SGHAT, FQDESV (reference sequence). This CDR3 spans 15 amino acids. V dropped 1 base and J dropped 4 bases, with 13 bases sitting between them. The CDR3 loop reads CASSLGAGWAETQYF. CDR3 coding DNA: TGTGCCAGCAGCTTAGGCGCGGGGTGGGCAGAGACCCAGTACTTC.

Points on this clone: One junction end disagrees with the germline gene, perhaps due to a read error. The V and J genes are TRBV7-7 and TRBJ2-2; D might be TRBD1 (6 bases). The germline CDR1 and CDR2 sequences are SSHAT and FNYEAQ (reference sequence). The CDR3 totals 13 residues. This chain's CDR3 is CASSGHRAGELFF. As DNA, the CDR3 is TGTGCTAGCAGCGGACACAGGGCCGGGGAGCTGTTTTTT. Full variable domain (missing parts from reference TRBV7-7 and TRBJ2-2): GAGVSQSPRYKVTKRGQDVTLRCDPISSHATLYWYQQALGQGPEFLTYFNYEAQPDKSGLPSDRFSAERPEGSISTLTIQRTEQRDSAMYRCASSGHRAGELFFGEGSRLTVL.

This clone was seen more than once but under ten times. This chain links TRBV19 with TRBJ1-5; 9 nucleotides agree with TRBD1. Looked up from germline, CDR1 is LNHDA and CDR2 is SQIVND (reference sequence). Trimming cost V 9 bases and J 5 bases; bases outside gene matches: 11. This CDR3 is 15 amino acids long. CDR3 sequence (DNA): TGTGCCAGGACAAGAACGACAGGGGGATATCAGCCCCAGCATTTT. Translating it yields CARTRTTGGYQPQHF.

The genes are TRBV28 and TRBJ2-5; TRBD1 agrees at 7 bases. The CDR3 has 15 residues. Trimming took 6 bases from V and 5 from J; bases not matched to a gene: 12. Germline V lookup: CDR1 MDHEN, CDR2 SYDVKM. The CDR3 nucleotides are TGTGCCAGCAGCCCTCCGGGACAGACACCGGAGACCCAGTACTTC. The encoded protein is CASSPPGQTPETQYF.

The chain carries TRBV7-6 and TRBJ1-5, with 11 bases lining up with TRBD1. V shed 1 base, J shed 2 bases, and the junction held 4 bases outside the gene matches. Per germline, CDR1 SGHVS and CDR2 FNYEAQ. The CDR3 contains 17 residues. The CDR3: CASSLGTGGRRNQPQHF. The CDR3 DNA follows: TGTGCCAGCAGCTTAGGGACAGGGGGCCGGCGCAATCAGCCCCAGCATTTT.

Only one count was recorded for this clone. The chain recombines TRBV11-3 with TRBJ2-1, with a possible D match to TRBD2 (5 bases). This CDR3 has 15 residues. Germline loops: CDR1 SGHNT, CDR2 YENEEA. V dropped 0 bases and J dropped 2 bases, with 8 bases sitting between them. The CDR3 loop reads CASSLDRGTYNEQFF. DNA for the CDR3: TGTGCCAGCAGCTTAGATCGGGGAACCTACAATGAGCAGTTCTTC.

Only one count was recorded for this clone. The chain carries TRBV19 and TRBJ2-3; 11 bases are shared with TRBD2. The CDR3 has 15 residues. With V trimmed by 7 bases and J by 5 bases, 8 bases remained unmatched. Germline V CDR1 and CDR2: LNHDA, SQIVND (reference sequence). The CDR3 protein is CASTLSGGAGDTQYF. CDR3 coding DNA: TGTGCCAGTACCCTTAGCGGGGGGGCAGGAGATACGCAGTATTTT.

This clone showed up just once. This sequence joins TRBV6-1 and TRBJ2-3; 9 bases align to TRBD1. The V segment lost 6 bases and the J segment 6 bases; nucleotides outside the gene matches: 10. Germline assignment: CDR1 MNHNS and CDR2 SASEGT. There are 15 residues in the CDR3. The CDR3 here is CASRGQGRKWDTQYF. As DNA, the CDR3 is TGTGCCAGCAGGGGACAGGGTAGGAAATGGGATACGCAGTATTTT.

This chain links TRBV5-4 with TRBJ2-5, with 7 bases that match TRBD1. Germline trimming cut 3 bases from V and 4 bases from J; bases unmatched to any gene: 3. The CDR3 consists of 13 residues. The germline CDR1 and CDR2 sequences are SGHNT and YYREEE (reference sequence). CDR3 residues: CASSSTGVETQYF. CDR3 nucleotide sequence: TGTGCCAGCAGCTCTACAGGGGTAGAGACCCAGTACTTC.

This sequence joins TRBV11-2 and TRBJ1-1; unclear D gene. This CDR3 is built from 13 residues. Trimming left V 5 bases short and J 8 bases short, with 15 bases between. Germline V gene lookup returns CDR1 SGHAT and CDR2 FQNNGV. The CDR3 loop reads CASSPRHGGEAFF. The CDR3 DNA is TGTGCCAGCAGCCCCCGTCATGGTGGCGAAGCTTTCTTT. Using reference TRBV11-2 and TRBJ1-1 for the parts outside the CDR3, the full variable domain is EAGVAQSPRYKIIEKRQSVAFWCNPISGHATLYWYQQILGQGPKLLIQFQNNGVVDDSQLPKDRFSAERLKGVDSTLKIQPAKLEDSAVYLCASSPRHGGEAFFGQGTRLTVV.

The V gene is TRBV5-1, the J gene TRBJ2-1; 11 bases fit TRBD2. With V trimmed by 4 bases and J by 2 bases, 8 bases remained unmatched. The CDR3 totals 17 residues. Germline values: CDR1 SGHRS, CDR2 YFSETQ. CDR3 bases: TGCGCCAGCAGCCTCCACTTAGCGGGGGGGCCCTACAATGAGCAGTTCTTC. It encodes CASSLHLAGGPYNEQFF.

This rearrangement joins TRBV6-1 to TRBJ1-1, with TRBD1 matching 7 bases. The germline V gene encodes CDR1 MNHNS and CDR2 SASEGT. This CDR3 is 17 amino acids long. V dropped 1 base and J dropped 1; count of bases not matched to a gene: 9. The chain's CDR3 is CASSEEVGGSRNTEAFF. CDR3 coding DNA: TGTGCCAGCAGTGAAGAGGTAGGGGGCTCGAGGAACACTGAAGCTTTCTTT.

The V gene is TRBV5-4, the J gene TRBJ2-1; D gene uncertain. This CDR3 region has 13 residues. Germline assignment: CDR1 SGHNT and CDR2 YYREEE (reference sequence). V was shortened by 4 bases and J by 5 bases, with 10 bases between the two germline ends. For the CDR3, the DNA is TGTGCCAGCAGCCTAAACCAACACAATGAGCAGTTCTTC. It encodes CASSLNQHNEQFF.

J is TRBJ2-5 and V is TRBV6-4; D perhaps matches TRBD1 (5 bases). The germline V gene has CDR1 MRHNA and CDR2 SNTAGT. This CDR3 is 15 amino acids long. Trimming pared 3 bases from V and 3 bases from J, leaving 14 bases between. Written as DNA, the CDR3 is TGTGCCAGCAGTGAATATCAGGTAGGGGAAGAGACCCAGTACTTC. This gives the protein CASSEYQVGEETQYF.

The CDR3 DNA follows: TGTGCCAGCAGTGCCGGGACAGGGGTAGCCAAAAACATTCAGTACTTC. It yields the protein CASSAGTGVAKNIQYF. The chain employs TRBV6-1 and TRBJ2-4; 10 bases align to TRBD1. CDR3 length: 16 residues. CDR1 is MNHNS, CDR2 SASEGT, per germline. V was clipped by 4 bases and J by 0 bases; unmatched bases: 3.

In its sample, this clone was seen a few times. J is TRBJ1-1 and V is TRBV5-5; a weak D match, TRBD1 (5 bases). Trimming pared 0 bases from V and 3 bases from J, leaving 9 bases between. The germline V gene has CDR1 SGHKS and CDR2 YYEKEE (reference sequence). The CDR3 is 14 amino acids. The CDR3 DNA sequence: TGTGCCAGCAGCTTGGGCGGGGGGGACACTGAAGCTTTCTTT. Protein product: CASSLGGGDTEAFF. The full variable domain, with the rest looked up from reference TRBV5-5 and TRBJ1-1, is DAGVTQSPTHLIKTRGQQVTLRCSPISGHKSVSWYQQVLGQGPQFIFQYYEKEERGRGNFPDRFSARQFPNYSSELNVNALLLGDSALYLCASSLGGGDTEAFFGQGTRLTVV.